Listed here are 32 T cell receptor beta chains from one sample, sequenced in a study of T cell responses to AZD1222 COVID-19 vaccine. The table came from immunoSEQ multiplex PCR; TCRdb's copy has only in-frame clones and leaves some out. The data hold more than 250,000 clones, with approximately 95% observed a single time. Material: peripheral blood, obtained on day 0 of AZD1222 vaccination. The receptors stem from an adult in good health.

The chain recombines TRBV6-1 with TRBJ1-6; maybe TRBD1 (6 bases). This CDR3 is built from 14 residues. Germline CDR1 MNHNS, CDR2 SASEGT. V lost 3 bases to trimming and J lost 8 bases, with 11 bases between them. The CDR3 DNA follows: TGTGCCAGCAGTGAGGCAGGGGAGCATTCACCCCTCCACTTT. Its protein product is CASSEAGEHSPLHF.

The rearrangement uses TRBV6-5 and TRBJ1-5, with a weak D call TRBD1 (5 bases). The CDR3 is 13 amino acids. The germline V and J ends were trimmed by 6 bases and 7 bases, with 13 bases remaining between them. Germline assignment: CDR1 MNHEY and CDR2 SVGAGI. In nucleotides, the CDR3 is TGTGCCAGCAGCCCCGGGACGAGACAGCCCCAGCATTTT. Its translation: CASSPGTRQPQHF.

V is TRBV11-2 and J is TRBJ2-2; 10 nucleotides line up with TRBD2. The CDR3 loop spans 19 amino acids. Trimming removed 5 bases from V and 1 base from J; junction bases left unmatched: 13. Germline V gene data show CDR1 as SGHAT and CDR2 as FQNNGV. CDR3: CASSGREMPSGRNTGELFF. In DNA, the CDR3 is TGTGCCAGCAGCGGACGGGAAATGCCTAGCGGGAGGAACACCGGGGAGCTGTTTTTT.

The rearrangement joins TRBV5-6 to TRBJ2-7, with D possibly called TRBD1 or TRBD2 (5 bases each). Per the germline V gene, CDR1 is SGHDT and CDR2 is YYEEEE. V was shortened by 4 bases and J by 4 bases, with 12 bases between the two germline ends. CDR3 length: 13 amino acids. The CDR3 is CASSARWGYEQYF. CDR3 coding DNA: TGTGCCAGCAGCGCCCGATGGGGGTACGAGCAGTACTTC.

CDR3 protein: CASSFVPPGQGLNTEAFF. CDR3 coding DNA: TGTGCCAGCAGTTTCGTCCCCCCGGGACAGGGACTGAACACTGAAGCTTTCTTT. The V and J genes are TRBV27 and TRBJ1-1; 9 bases map to TRBD1. The CDR3 sequence is 18 residues long. Germline CDR1 reads MNHEY; CDR2 reads SMNVEV (reference sequence). J was trimmed by 0 bases and V by 3 bases; bases with no gene match: 11.

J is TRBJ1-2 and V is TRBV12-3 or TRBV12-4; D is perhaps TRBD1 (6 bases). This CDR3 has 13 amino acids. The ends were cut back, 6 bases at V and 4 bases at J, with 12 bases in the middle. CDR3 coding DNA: TGTGCCAGCAGCTACAGGGTTAGCTATGGCTACACCTTC. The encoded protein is CASSYRVSYGYTF.

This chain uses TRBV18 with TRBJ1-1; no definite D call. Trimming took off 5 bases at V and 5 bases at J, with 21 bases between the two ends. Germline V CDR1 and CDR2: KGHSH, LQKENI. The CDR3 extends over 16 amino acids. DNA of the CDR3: TGTGCCAGCTCAGTTTCCCTCACCGTGACAACGACTGAAGCTTTCTTT. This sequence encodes CASSVSLTVTTTEAFF.

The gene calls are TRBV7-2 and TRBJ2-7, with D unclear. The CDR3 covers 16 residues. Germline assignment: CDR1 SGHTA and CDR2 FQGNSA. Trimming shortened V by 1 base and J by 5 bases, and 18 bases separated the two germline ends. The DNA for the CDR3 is TGTGCCAGCAGCTTAGTGGTCAGCTCTCCAAAGGACGAGCAGTACTTC. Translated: CASSLVVSSPKDEQYF.

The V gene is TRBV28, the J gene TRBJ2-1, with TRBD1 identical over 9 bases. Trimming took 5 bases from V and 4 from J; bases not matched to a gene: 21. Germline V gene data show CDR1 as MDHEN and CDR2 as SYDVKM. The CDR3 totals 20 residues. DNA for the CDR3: TGTGCCAGCAGTCCCCGGACAGGGGCTAAGCGGGGCTCGGGGTACAATGAGCAGTTCTTC. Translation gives CASSPRTGAKRGSGYNEQFF.

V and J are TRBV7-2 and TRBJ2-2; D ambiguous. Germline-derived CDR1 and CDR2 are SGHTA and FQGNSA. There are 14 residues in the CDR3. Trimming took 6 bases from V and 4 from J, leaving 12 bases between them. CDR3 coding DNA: TGTGCCAGCAGGTCCGGGTCCCGCACCGGGGAGCTGTTTTTT. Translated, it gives CASRSGSRTGELFF.

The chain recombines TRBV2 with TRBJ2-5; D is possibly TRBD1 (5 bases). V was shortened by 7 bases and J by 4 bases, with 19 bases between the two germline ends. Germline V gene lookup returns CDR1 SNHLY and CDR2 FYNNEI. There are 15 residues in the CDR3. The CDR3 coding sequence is TGTGCCAGCAAGTTGGACACGGGCATAAGAGAGACCCAGTACTTC. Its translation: CASKLDTGIRETQYF.

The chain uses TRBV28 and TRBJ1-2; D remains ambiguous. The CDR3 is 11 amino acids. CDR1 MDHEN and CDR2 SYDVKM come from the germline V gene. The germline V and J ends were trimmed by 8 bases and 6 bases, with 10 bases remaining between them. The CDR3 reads CASGSTNGYTF. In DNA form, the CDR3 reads TGTGCCAGCGGATCCACGAATGGCTACACCTTC.

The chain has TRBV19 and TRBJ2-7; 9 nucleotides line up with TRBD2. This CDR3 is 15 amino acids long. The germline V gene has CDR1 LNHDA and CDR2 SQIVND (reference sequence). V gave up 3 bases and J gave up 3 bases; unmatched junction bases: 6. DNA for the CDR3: TGTGCCAGTAGTATCGGGACTAGCTGGGTCTACGAGCAGTACTTC. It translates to CASSIGTSWVYEQYF.

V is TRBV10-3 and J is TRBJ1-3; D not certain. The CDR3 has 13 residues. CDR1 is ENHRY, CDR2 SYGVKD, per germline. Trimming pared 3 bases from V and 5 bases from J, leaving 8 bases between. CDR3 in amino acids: CAISDATRNTIYF. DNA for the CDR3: TGTGCCATCAGTGACGCAACACGAAACACCATATATTTT.

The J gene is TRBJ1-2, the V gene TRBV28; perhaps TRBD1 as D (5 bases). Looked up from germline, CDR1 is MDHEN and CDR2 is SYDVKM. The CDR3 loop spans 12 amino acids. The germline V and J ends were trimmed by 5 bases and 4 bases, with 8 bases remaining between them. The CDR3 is CASSDRFYGYTF. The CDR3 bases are TGTGCCAGCAGTGACAGATTCTATGGCTACACCTTC.

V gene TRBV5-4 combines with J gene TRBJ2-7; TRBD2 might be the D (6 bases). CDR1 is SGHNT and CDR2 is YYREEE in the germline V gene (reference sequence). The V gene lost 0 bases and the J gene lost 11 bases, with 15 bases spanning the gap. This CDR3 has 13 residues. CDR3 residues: CASSLDISREEYF. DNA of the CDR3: TGTGCCAGCAGCTTGGACATATCCAGGGAGGAGTACTTC.

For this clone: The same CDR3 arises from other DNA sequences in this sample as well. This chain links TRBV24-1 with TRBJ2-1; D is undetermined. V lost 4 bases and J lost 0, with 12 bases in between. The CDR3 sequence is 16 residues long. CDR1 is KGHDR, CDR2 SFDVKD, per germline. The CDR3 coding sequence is TGTGCCACCAGTGACCCCGGGTCAAGCTCCTACAATGAGCAGTTCTTC. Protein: CATSDPGSSSYNEQFF.

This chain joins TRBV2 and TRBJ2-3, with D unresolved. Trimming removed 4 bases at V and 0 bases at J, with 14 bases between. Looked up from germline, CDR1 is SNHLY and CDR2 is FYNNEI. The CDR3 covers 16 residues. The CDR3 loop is CASSALPGTSTDTQYF. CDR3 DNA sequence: TGTGCCAGCAGTGCGTTACCGGGTACTAGCACAGATACGCAGTATTTT.

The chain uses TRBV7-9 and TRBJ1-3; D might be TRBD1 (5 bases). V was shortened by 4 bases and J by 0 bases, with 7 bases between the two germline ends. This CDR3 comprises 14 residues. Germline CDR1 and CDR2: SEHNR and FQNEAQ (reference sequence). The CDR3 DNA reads TGTGCCAGCAGCTCTACAGGCTCTGGAAACACCATATATTTT. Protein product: CASSSTGSGNTIYF.

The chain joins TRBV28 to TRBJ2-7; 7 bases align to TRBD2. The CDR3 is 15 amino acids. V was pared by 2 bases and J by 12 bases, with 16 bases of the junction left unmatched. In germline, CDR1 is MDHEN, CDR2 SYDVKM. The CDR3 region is CASSLKRRGTKTPYF. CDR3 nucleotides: TGTGCCAGCAGTTTAAAGCGTCGGGGGACTAAAACGCCGTACTTC.

The CDR3 DNA sequence: TGTGCCAGCAGTGACCCATTCCCTTATGGGCCAGCTAGGACCTACGAGCAGTACTTC. This translates into CASSDPFPYGPARTYEQYF. The V call is TRBV6-4, the J call TRBJ2-7; D unclear. Trimming stripped 2 bases from V and 2 bases from J, with 25 bases between. The CDR3 has 19 amino acids. Germline-derived CDR1 and CDR2 are MRHNA and SNTAGT.

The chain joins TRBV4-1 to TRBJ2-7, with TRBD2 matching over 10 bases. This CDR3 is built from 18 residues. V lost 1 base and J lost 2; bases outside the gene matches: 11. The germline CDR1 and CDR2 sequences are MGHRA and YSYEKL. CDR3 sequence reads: CASSQVSGVSGRPYEQYF. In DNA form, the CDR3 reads TGCGCCAGCAGCCAAGTTTCGGGGGTTAGCGGGAGGCCCTACGAGCAGTACTTC.

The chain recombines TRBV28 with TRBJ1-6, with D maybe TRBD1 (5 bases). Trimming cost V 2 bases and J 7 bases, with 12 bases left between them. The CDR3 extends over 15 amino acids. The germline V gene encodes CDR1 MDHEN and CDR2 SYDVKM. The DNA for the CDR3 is TGTGCCAGCAGTTTAAGTCCAGGGTTGAATTCACCCCTCCACTTT. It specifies CASSLSPGLNSPLHF.

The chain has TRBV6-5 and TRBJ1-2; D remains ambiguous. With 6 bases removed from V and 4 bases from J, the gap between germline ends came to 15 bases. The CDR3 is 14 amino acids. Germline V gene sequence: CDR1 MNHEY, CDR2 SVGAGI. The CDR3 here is CASRAPHPRYGYTF. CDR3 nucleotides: TGTGCCAGCAGAGCCCCCCACCCTCGCTATGGCTACACCTTC.

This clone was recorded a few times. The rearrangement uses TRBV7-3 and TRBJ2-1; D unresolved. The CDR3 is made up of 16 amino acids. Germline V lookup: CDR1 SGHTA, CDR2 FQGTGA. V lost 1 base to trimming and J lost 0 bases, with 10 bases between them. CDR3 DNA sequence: TGTGCCAGCAGCTTAATGGGCTCAAGCTCCTACAATGAGCAGTTCTTC. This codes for CASSLMGSSSYNEQFF. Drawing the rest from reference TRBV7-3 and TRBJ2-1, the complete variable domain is GAGVSQTPSNKVTEKGKYVELRCDPISGHTALYWYRQSLGQGPEFLIYFQGTGAADDSGLPNDRFFAVRPEGSVSTLKIQRTERGDSAVYLCASSLMGSSSYNEQFFGPGTRLTVL.

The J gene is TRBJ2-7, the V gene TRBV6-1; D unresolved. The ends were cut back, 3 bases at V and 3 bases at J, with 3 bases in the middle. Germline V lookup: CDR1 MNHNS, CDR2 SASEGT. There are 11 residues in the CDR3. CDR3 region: CASSDHYEQYF. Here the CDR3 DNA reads TGTGCCAGCAGTGACCACTACGAGCAGTACTTC.

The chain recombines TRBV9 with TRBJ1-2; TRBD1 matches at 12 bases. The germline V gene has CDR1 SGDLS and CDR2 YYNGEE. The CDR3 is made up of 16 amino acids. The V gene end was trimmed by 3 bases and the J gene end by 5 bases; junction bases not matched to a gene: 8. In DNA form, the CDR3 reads TGTGCCAGCAGCGCCGGGACAGGGGGCACGTTTTATGGCTACACCTTC. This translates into CASSAGTGGTFYGYTF.

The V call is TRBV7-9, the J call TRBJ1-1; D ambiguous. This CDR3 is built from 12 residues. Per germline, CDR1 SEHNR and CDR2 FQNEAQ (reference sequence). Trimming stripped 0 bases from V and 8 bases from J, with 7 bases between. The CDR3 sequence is CASSLAPREAFF. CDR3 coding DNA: TGTGCCAGCAGCTTAGCCCCGAGGGAAGCTTTCTTT.

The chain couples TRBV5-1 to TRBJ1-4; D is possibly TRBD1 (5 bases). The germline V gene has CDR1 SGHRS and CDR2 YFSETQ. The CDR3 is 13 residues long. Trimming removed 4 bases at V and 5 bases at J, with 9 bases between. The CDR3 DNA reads TGCGCCAGCAGCATAGGGACGAATGAAAAACTGTTTTTT. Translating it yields CASSIGTNEKLFF.

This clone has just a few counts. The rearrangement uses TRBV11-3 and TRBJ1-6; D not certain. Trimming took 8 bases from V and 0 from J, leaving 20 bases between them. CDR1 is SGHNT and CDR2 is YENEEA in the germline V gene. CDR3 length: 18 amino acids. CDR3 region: CASGKEGFVGSYNSPLHF. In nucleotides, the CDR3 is TGTGCCAGCGGTAAGGAGGGATTTGTGGGCTCCTATAATTCACCCCTCCACTTT. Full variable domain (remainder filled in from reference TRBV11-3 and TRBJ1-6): EAGVVQSPRYKIIEKKQPVAFWCNPISGHNTLYWYLQNLGQGPELLIRYENEEAVDDSQLPKDRFSAERLKGVDSTLKIQPAELGDSAVYLCASGKEGFVGSYNSPLHFGNGTRLTVT.

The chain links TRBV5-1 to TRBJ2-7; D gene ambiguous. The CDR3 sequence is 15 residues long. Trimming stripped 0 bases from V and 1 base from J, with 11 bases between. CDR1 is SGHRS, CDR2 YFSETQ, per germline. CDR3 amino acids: CASSLALQASYEQYF. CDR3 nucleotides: TGCGCCAGCAGCTTGGCTCTTCAGGCATCCTACGAGCAGTACTTC.

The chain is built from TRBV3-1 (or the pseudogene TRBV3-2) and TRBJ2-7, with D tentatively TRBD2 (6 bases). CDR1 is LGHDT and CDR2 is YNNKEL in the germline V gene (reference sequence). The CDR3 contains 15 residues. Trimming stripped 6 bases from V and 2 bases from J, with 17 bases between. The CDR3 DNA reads TGTGCCAGCAGTTTAACCGGGACTTCAACCTACGAGCAGTACTTC. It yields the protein CASSLTGTSTYEQYF.